A single sample gave rise to the 15 T cell receptor beta chains below, sequenced in a study of neoadjuvant anti-PD-1 for oral cavity cancer. Clones were read by immunoSEQ multiplex PCR, and TCRdb kept only the in-frame ones, dropping some. The sample includes around 13,000 clones, over 50% of them seen just once. The material was PBMCs, obtained before nivolumab (anti-PD-1) treatment. These TCRs come from a person between 40 and 85 years old with oral cavity squamous cell carcinoma.

This clone was counted a few times. The chain employs TRBV19 and TRBJ1-2; 9 bases fit TRBD1. CDR1 and CDR2 from the germline V gene are LNHDA and SQIVND (reference sequence). V was clipped by 6 bases and J by 2 bases; unmatched bases: 7. The CDR3 runs 15 residues. CDR3 region: CASREVQGANYGYTF. The CDR3 DNA reads as TGTGCCAGTAGAGAAGTACAGGGGGCCAACTATGGCTACACCTTC.

This clone was seen a few times. The V and J genes are TRBV10-1 and TRBJ2-7, with 7 bases fitting TRBD1. Germline CDR1 is WNHNN and CDR2 is SYGVQD (reference sequence). The CDR3 covers 11 residues. With 6 bases clipped from V and 6 bases from J, the junction kept 2 bases outside the gene matches. The DNA of the CDR3 is TGCGCCAGCAGACAGGGGAGCGAGCAGTACTTC. It codes for CASRQGSEQYF.

The chain carries TRBV5-6 and TRBJ2-2; D remains unclear. Trimming took 2 bases from V and 5 from J, leaving 7 bases between them. This CDR3 comprises 13 residues. Germline assignment: CDR1 SGHDT and CDR2 YYEEEE. The CDR3 sequence: CASSFRRTGELFF. The CDR3 bases are TGTGCCAGCAGCTTCAGACGAACCGGGGAGCTGTTTTTT.

The chain uses TRBV14 and TRBJ1-1; no clear D. This CDR3 has 13 residues. Germline assignment: CDR1 SGHDN and CDR2 FVKESK. With 4 bases removed from V and 0 bases from J, the gap between germline ends came to 6 bases. The CDR3 DNA reads TGTGCCAGCAGCCTTAAAATGAACACTGAAGCTTTCTTT. Amino acids: CASSLKMNTEAFF.

The chain carries TRBV7-9 and TRBJ1-4; 8 bases agree with TRBD1. The V gene end was trimmed by 2 bases and the J gene end by 3 bases; junction bases not matched to a gene: 8. CDR3 length: 17 amino acids. CDR1 and CDR2 (germline): SEHNR, FQNEAQ (reference sequence). CDR3 nucleotides: TGTGCCAGCAGCTTAACAGGGGGACTTCTGGCTAATGAAAAACTGTTTTTT. Its translation is CASSLTGGLLANEKLFF.

The gene calls are TRBV14 and TRBJ2-2; D not certain. The CDR3 has 14 amino acids. The V gene lost 5 bases and the J gene lost 4 bases, with 11 bases spanning the gap. Germline lookup yields CDR1 SGHDN and CDR2 FVKESK. CDR3 coding DNA: TGTGCCAGCAGCTACTCAAGAGTCACCGGGGAGCTGTTTTTT. Translation gives CASSYSRVTGELFF.

The chain is built from TRBV29-1 and TRBJ2-4, with TRBD1 matching over 11 bases. V lost 6 bases, J lost 0 bases, and 1 base stayed unmatched. Germline CDR1 and CDR2: SQVTM and ANQGSEA. The CDR3 spans 14 residues. Here the CDR3 reads CSVGQGGAKNIQYF. The CDR3 nucleotides are TGCAGCGTGGGACAGGGGGGAGCCAAAAACATTCAGTACTTC.

This chain joins TRBV5-6 and TRBJ2-3, with D unresolved. The V and J ends lost 0 bases and 5 bases respectively, with 16 bases between them. The germline gives CDR1 SGHDT, CDR2 YYEEEE. The CDR3 is 16 amino acids. CDR3 region: CASSLAPLRSIDTQYF. CDR3 DNA: TGTGCCAGCAGCTTGGCCCCACTAAGGTCTATAGATACGCAGTATTTT. The full variable domain, with the rest looked up from reference TRBV5-6 and TRBJ2-3, is DAGVTQSPTHLIKTRGQQVTLRCSPKSGHDTVSWYQQALGQGPQFIFQYYEEEERQRGNFPDRFSGHQFPNYSSELNVNALLLGDSALYLCASSLAPLRSIDTQYFGPGTRLTVL.

The rearrangement joins TRBV5-1 to TRBJ1-1; D is possibly TRBD1 (5 bases). Germline-derived CDR1 and CDR2 are SGHRS and YFSETQ. The CDR3 totals 14 residues. Deletions cut 1 base from V and 3 bases from J, with 10 bases between. CDR3 protein: CASSLSPGDTEAFF. In nucleotides, the CDR3 is TGCGCCAGCAGCTTGTCCCCGGGGGACACTGAAGCTTTCTTT.

The J gene is TRBJ2-1, the V gene TRBV6-1; D not resolved. Between the trimmed V and J ends, which lost 6 bases and 9 bases, there was a span of 18 bases. This CDR3 is built from 14 residues. Germline lookup yields CDR1 MNHNS and CDR2 SASEGT. The DNA for the CDR3 is TGTGCCAGCAGACTAAAAGGGCAGTTTGGTGAGCAGTTCTTC. Its protein is CASRLKGQFGEQFF.

This clone has just a few counts. The V call is TRBV7-9, the J call TRBJ1-2; unclear D gene. Germline CDR1 SEHNR, CDR2 FQNEAQ (reference sequence). Trimming removed 0 bases at V and 1 base at J, with 3 bases between. This CDR3 spans 13 amino acids. The chain's CDR3 is CASSLANNYGYTF. CDR3 sequence (DNA): TGTGCCAGCAGCTTAGCTAATAACTATGGCTACACCTTC.

This chain joins TRBV4-2 and TRBJ2-2; 7 nucleotides match TRBD1. The CDR3 consists of 17 residues. With V trimmed by 2 bases and J by 0 bases, 6 bases remained unmatched. Germline loops: CDR1 LGHNA, CDR2 YNFKEQ. The CDR3, as DNA: TGTGCCAGCAGCCAATACAGGGGAAACTCGAACACCGGGGAGCTGTTTTTT. As protein: CASSQYRGNSNTGELFF.

This clone was seen only a few times. CDR3 DNA sequence: TGTGCCAGCTCACCTCCCGGGGGAGCCTCCTACGAGCAGTACTTC. Protein product: CASSPPGGASYEQYF. The gene calls are TRBV18 and TRBJ2-7, with a tentative D call TRBD2 (6 bases). The CDR3 length is 15 residues. Trimming left V 3 bases short and J 0 bases short, with 12 bases between. From germline, CDR1 is KGHSH and CDR2 LQKENI.

The V call is TRBV9, the J call TRBJ2-7; 11 positions match TRBD2. The V gene's germline CDR1 is SGDLS and CDR2 YYNGEE. The CDR3 runs to 14 residues. V lost 4 bases to trimming and J lost 6 bases; unmatched junction nucleotides: 6. CDR3: CASSPIGTSGEQYF. CDR3 nucleotides: TGTGCCAGCAGCCCGATCGGGACTAGCGGCGAGCAGTACTTC.

This rearrangement joins TRBV27 to TRBJ2-4; D is perhaps TRBD1 or TRBD2 (7 bases each). V was pared by 2 bases and J by 4 bases, with 15 bases between. Looked up from germline, CDR1 is MNHEY and CDR2 is SMNVEV (reference sequence). CDR3 length equals 16 residues. The CDR3 protein is CASSLLTGRAKNIQYF. The CDR3, as DNA: TGTGCCAGCAGTTTACTGACAGGGAGGGCAAAAAACATTCAGTACTTC.